This TCR beta chain was obtained from a study of OX40 agonist ivuxolimab in advanced cancers. Using immunoSEQ multiplex PCR, the repertoire was profiled, and TCRdb retains in-frame clones only, with some absent. The table lists more than 75,000 clones, around 85% of them singletons. Study results and caveats: Compared with others, partial responders at 0.1-3.0 mg/kg displayed clonal expansion among the lowest.

This clone showed up just once. Its antigen is still unknown. Sequencing used CD4+ or CD8+ T cells sorted from blood, obtained in a trial of the OX40 agonist ivuxolimab. This TCR came from an adult with an advanced solid tumor such as melanoma, head and neck, liver or kidney cancer.

CDR3 in amino acids: CASSLTPGHQETQYF. CDR3 DNA: TGTGCCAGCAGCTTAACCCCGGGACACCAAGAGACCCAGTACTTC. The chain is built from TRBV7-3 and TRBJ2-5; D is tentatively TRBD1 or TRBD2 (5 bases each). Germline V lookup: CDR1 SGHTA, CDR2 FQGTGA. V was pared by 0 bases and J by 0 bases, with 8 bases between. The CDR3 runs to 15 residues.